Detailed here is one T cell receptor beta chain. Its antigen is still unknown. The data belong to a study of T cell responses to AZD1222 COVID-19 vaccine. Study-wide results and caveats: Most donors were white British and more were female, and clonal diversity was possibly underestimated.

The CDR3 covers 13 residues. Unmatched junction bases numbered 6, after V lost 4 bases and J lost 3 bases. CDR1 SQVTM and CDR2 ANQGSEA come from the germline V gene. Sequencing was performed with immunoSEQ multiplex PCR; in TCRdb, only in-frame clones are kept and a portion is missing. The repertoire includes 100,000 to 150,000 clones, about nine tenths of them detected once, and over 4.5% sits in the top ten. Here the sequenced sample was peripheral blood, taken on day 0 of AZD1222 vaccination. The receptor was derived from an adult in good health. J is TRBJ2-7 and V is TRBV29-1; 7 positions agree with TRBD2. CDR3 protein: CSVALQRGYEQYF. In DNA form, the CDR3 reads TGCAGCGTTGCCCTCCAGCGGGGCTACGAGCAGTACTTC.